A single sample gave rise to the 21 T cell receptor beta chains below, sequenced in a study of PD-1 blockade in classical Hodgkin lymphoma. Generated by immunoSEQ multiplex PCR, the TCRdb table keeps only in-frame clones and is missing some. The repertoire holds about 28,000 clones, 70% to 80% seen once, with roughly 0.57% in the top ten. The time point was: cycle 4 day 1 (C4D1), after 5 to 7 weeks of nivolumab. The patients all showed relapse after autologous stem cell transplantation, while their brentuximab vedotin exposure varied. Thawed PBMCs were the source of CD4+ T cells, purified by magnetic negative selection. This specimen consisted of CD4+ T cells from blood, obtained before the fourth cycle of nivolumab. Receptor source: a human donor with classical Hodgkin lymphoma.

V is TRBV27 and J is TRBJ2-3, with 10 positions matching TRBD2. CDR1 is MNHEY, CDR2 SMNVEV, per germline (reference sequence). CDR3 length: 13 residues. The ends lost 10 bases at V and 4 bases at J; junction bases unmatched: 5. The CDR3 spells CATSGLAADTQYF. DNA of the CDR3: TGTGCCACCTCCGGACTAGCGGCAGATACGCAGTATTTT.

This clone occurred a few times. This chain connects TRBV25-1 to TRBJ2-5; D unresolved. The CDR3 consists of 13 residues. Per germline, CDR1 MGHDK and CDR2 SYGVNS. V lost 5 bases and J lost 2, with 9 bases in between. CDR3: CASSPGPQETQYF. CDR3 sequence (DNA): TGTGCCAGCAGTCCCGGGCCTCAAGAGACCCAGTACTTC.

A note on this clone: Different DNA sequences within this sample yield the same CDR3. The chain recombines TRBV5-6 with TRBJ2-5; 8 bases are a match to TRBD1. The germline V gene has CDR1 SGHDT and CDR2 YYEEEE. V shed 4 bases and J 5 bases; nucleotides not matched to a gene: 7. The CDR3 is 14 residues long. The CDR3, as DNA: TGTGCCAGCAGCCGAGGACAGGGAGGTGAGACCCAGTACTTC. Encoded protein: CASSRGQGGETQYF.

This clone appeared a single time. The rearrangement links TRBV6-5 to TRBJ2-7, with D possibly matching TRBD1 (5 bases). The V and J ends lost 2 bases and 1 base respectively, with 12 bases between them. Germline V gene lookup returns CDR1 MNHEY and CDR2 SVGAGI. CDR3 length equals 15 residues. DNA of the CDR3: TGTGCCAGCAGTTACAGGGTCCAGGGATCCTACGAGCAGTACTTC. This encodes CASSYRVQGSYEQYF.

The chain carries TRBV4-2 and TRBJ1-1; a weak D match, TRBD1 (5 bases). Trimming removed 6 bases from V and 5 bases from J, with 19 bases in between. The CDR3 loop spans 15 amino acids. Germline V gene sequence: CDR1 LGHNA, CDR2 YNFKEQ. This CDR3 is CASSRSMGTGTEAFF. CDR3 in DNA: TGTGCCAGCAGTCGAAGCATGGGGACGGGGACTGAAGCTTTCTTT.

The chain employs TRBV5-4 and TRBJ1-1; tentatively, D is TRBD1 (6 bases). This CDR3 is built from 12 residues. Germline loops: CDR1 SGHNT, CDR2 YYREEE (reference sequence). V shed 3 bases and J shed 11 bases, with 14 bases lying between them. The CDR3 nucleotides are TGTGCCAGCAGCTGGAACAGGGATGGTGCTTTCTTT. Translating it yields CASSWNRDGAFF. The full variable domain, completed using reference TRBV5-4 and TRBJ1-1, is ETGVTQSPTHLIKTRGQQVTLRCSSQSGHNTVSWYQQALGQGPQFIFQYYREEENGRGNFPPRFSGLQFPNYSSELNVNALELDDSALYLCASSWNRDGAFFGQGTRLTVV.

This clone was detected a few times. The chain is built from TRBV2 and TRBJ1-4, with no clear D. Deletions cut 6 bases from V and 10 bases from J, with 15 bases between. CDR1 and CDR2 from the germline V gene are SNHLY and FYNNEI. The CDR3 totals 13 residues. The CDR3 sequence: CASRSQDGGKLFF. CDR3 nucleotides: TGTGCCAGCAGGTCCCAGGACGGAGGAAAACTGTTTTTT. Supplemented by reference TRBV2 and TRBJ1-4, the full variable domain reads EPEVTQTPSHQVTQMGQEVILRCVPISNHLYFYWYRQILGQKVEFLVSFYNNEISEKSEIFDDQFSVERPDGSNFTLKIRSTKLEDSAMYFCASRSQDGGKLFFGSGTQLSVL.

This chain's CDR3 is CASSGVLTALIREQYF. CDR3 DNA: TGTGCCAGCAGCGGAGTTTTAACAGCGCTCATACGAGAGCAGTACTTC. This sequence joins TRBV5-8 and TRBJ2-7, with D unresolved. The germline V gene has CDR1 SGHTS and CDR2 YDEGEE. The CDR3 has 16 amino acids. V dropped 4 bases and J dropped 7 bases, with 24 bases sitting between them. The full variable domain, its missing parts supplied by reference TRBV5-8 and TRBJ2-7, is EAGVTQSPTHLIKTRGQQATLRCSPISGHTSVYWYQQALGLGLQFLLWYDEGEERNRGNFPPRFSGRQFPNYSSELNVNALELEDSALYLCASSGVLTALIREQYFGPGTRLTVT.

The chain joins TRBV28 to TRBJ2-4; D is uncertain. The CDR3 spans 16 residues. CDR1 is MDHEN and CDR2 is SYDVKM in the germline V gene. V was trimmed by 2 bases and J by 0 bases, leaving 11 bases between them. CDR3 in DNA: TGTGCCAGCAGTTTAACACAGATGATAGCCAAAAACATTCAGTACTTC. Its protein product is CASSLTQMIAKNIQYF.

The V gene is TRBV7-2, the J gene TRBJ1-1; no reliable D call. The V end lost 1 base, the J end lost 1 base, and 7 bases lay between the germline ends. Germline values: CDR1 SGHTA, CDR2 FQGNSA. CDR3 size: 14 residues. The CDR3: CASSLVSRNTEAFF. The CDR3 coding sequence is TGTGCCAGCAGCTTAGTGTCGCGGAACACTGAAGCTTTCTTT. Supplemented by reference TRBV7-2 and TRBJ1-1, the full variable domain reads GAGVSQSPSNKVTEKGKDVELRCDPISGHTALYWYRQSLGQGLEFLIYFQGNSAPDKSGLPSDRFSAERTGGSVSTLTIQRTQQEDSAVYLCASSLVSRNTEAFFGQGTRLTVV.

DNA for the CDR3: TGTGCCAGCAGCACCAGGGGGGCCGGGGAGCTGTTTTTT. Translating it yields CASSTRGAGELFF. V is TRBV9 and J is TRBJ2-2; the D gene is possibly TRBD1 (7 bases). Germline V gene sequence: CDR1 SGDLS, CDR2 YYNGEE. The ends were cut back, 4 bases at V and 6 bases at J, with 10 bases in the middle. The CDR3 has 13 residues. Based on the CDR3 plus reference TRBV9 and TRBJ2-2, the full variable domain is DSGVTQTPKHLITATGQRVTLRCSPRSGDLSVYWYQQSLDQGLQFLIQYYNGEERAKGNILERFSAQQFPDLHSELNLSSLELGDSALYFCASSTRGAGELFFGEGSRLTVL.

The rearrangement joins TRBV6-6 to TRBJ1-3; unclear D gene. Per the germline V gene, CDR1 is MNHNY and CDR2 is SVGAGI (reference sequence). The CDR3 has 13 amino acids. V was pared by 7 bases and J by 5 bases, with 12 bases between. CDR3 residues: CASIGPVRNTIYF. For the CDR3, the DNA is TGTGCCAGCATTGGCCCTGTGCGAAACACCATATATTTT.

The V gene is TRBV7-3, the J gene TRBJ1-2; 7 bases are shared with TRBD1. The CDR3 has 13 amino acids. Germline V gene sequence: CDR1 SGHTA, CDR2 FQGTGA. V shed 4 bases and J 8 bases; nucleotides not matched to a gene: 7. CDR3 in DNA: TGTGCCAGCAGCTCCCTCCCGGGACAGGGCTACACCTTC. Encoded protein: CASSSLPGQGYTF. The variable domain in full, completed from reference TRBV7-3 and TRBJ1-2, reads GAGVSQTPSNKVTEKGKYVELRCDPISGHTALYWYRQSLGQGPEFLIYFQGTGAADDSGLPNDRFFAVRPEGSVSTLKIQRTERGDSAVYLCASSSLPGQGYTFGSGTRLTVV.

This chain links TRBV19 with TRBJ2-5; D unresolved. The CDR3 has 15 amino acids. V lost 5 bases to trimming and J lost 4 bases, with 17 bases between them. Germline CDR1 is LNHDA and CDR2 is SQIVND (reference sequence). The CDR3 bases are TGTGCCAGTAGTCTCAATGGGGATTGGGTAGAGACCCAGTACTTC. Protein: CASSLNGDWVETQYF.

This sequence joins TRBV7-3 and TRBJ2-3; D gene unclear. The V and J ends lost 4 bases and 8 bases respectively, with 13 bases between them. The CDR3 is 13 residues long. CDR1 is SGHTA, CDR2 FQGTGA, per germline. CDR3 in amino acids: CASSSNPASTQYF. The CDR3 DNA follows: TGTGCCAGCAGCTCTAATCCCGCCAGTACGCAGTATTTT. Based on the CDR3 plus reference TRBV7-3 and TRBJ2-3, the full variable domain is GAGVSQTPSNKVTEKGKYVELRCDPISGHTALYWYRQSLGQGPEFLIYFQGTGAADDSGLPNDRFFAVRPEGSVSTLKIQRTERGDSAVYLCASSSNPASTQYFGPGTRLTVL.

The chain carries TRBV19 and TRBJ1-5; D uncertain. The CDR3 is made up of 14 amino acids. Germline loops: CDR1 LNHDA, CDR2 SQIVND (reference sequence). The V and J ends lost 1 base and 6 bases respectively, with 10 bases between them. CDR3 loop: CASSIVSGSQPQHF. In DNA form, the CDR3 reads TGTGCCAGTAGTATAGTTTCCGGGAGTCAGCCCCAGCATTTT.

The chain recombines TRBV18 with TRBJ2-3; the D gene is possibly TRBD2 (5 bases). The CDR3 is 14 residues long. V shed 5 bases and J shed 1 base, with 10 bases lying between them. Per germline, CDR1 KGHSH and CDR2 LQKENI. The CDR3 loop reads CASSYGVGTDTQYF. In DNA form, the CDR3 reads TGTGCCAGCTCATACGGGGTTGGCACAGATACGCAGTATTTT.

V is TRBV10-3 and J is TRBJ1-2; D is unclear. CDR3 size: 14 residues. Trimming took off 2 bases at V and 9 bases at J, with 16 bases between the two ends. From germline, CDR1 is ENHRY and CDR2 SYGVKD. CDR3 DNA: TGTGCCATCAGTGAGAGAGTAGGGATCCGGCGCTACACCTTC. As protein: CAISERVGIRRYTF.

CDR3 protein: CSVAGTSGSTDTQYF. The DNA for the CDR3 is TGCAGCGTCGCCGGGACTAGCGGCAGCACAGATACGCAGTATTTT. The chain is built from TRBV29-1 and TRBJ2-3; 11 bases align to TRBD2. The CDR3 runs to 15 residues. Trimming removed 6 bases from V and 0 bases from J; junction bases left unmatched: 5. Germline assignment: CDR1 SQVTM and CDR2 ANQGSEA.

The gene calls are TRBV7-3 and TRBJ2-3, with D perhaps being TRBD1 or TRBD2 (6 bases each). CDR3 length: 15 residues. Germline loops: CDR1 SGHTA, CDR2 FQGTGA. V was pared by 2 bases and J by 0 bases, with 9 bases between. For the CDR3, the DNA is TGTGCCAGCAGCTTACAGGGGACTAGCACAGATACGCAGTATTTT. Its protein is CASSLQGTSTDTQYF.

CDR3 in DNA: TGTGCCAGCAGCTTAGTCCCAGGAGAGACCCAGTACTTC. Translated, it gives CASSLVPGETQYF. The gene calls are TRBV11-2 and TRBJ2-5; unclear D gene. CDR3 length: 13 amino acids. Trimming removed 1 base from V and 4 bases from J, with 7 bases in between. CDR1 is SGHAT and CDR2 is FQNNGV in the germline V gene.